These 23 T cell receptor beta chains came from one sample sequenced in a study of human T cells and chemical hapten exposure. Time point defined: patch test 2, 6 weeks after DPC sensitization. The treatment here: therapeutic diphenylcyclopropenone sensitization with weekly scalp DPC. TCRdb re-analysed the RACE reads in MiXCR, keeping a single row per CDR3 protein. The table has around 100,000 distinct CDR3 sequences, more than 9.5% seen once. The sequences come from whole blood, collected in connection with sensitization to the hapten diphenylcyclopropenone (DPC). The receptors originated from a woman aged 35 to 49 with alopecia areata. Some clones in this sample may be carry-over from other donors' samples.

This clonotype appeared many times. The gene calls are TRBV12-3 or TRBV12-4 and TRBJ1-1; a weak D match, TRBD1 (5 bases). The CDR3 runs 15 residues. Between the trimmed V and J ends, which lost 3 bases and 0 bases, there was a span of 11 bases. The chain's CDR3 is CASSFGATMNTEAFF. As DNA, the CDR3 is TGTGCCAGCAGTTTCGGGGCGACCATGAACACTGAAGCTTTCTTT.

The genes are TRBV27 and TRBJ1-6, with D possibly matching TRBD1 (6 bases). This CDR3 region has 15 residues. Germline assignment: CDR1 MNHEY and CDR2 SMNVEV (reference sequence). Trimming removed 5 bases at V and 4 bases at J, with 12 bases between. CDR3 sequence reads: CASSRTALYNSPLHF. CDR3 DNA sequence: TGTGCCAGCAGTCGGACAGCACTTTATAATTCACCCCTCCACTTT.

This chain uses TRBV20-1 with TRBJ1-4; tentatively, D is TRBD1 (5 bases). Trimming shortened V by 4 bases and J by 8 bases, and 14 bases separated the two germline ends. The length of the CDR3 is 13 residues. Germline V CDR1 and CDR2: DFQATT, SNEGSKA (reference sequence). This CDR3 is CSATGLQAEKLFF. The DNA of the CDR3 is TGCAGTGCTACGGGACTCCAAGCGGAAAAACTGTTTTTT.

This clonotype was seen a few times. The chain joins TRBV10-3 to TRBJ2-2; no reliable D call. CDR3 length: 15 residues. Deletions cut 3 bases from V and 1 base from J, with 9 bases between. Germline values: CDR1 ENHRY, CDR2 SYGVKD. The CDR3 bases are TGTGCCATCAGTGAAGGGTCAAGGAACACCGGGGAGCTGTTTTTT. It encodes CAISEGSRNTGELFF.

The rearrangement uses TRBV11-3 and TRBJ2-3; D unresolved. Deletions cut 5 bases from V and 5 bases from J, with 14 bases between. Germline CDR1 reads SGHNT; CDR2 reads YENEEA. This CDR3 has 14 amino acids. Here the CDR3 DNA reads TGTGCCAGCAGCATGGGCTCTCAAGTAGATACGCAGTATTTT. Its protein is CASSMGSQVDTQYF.

The CDR3 loop reads CASSWDRPIKDSPLHF. The CDR3 bases are TGTGCCAGCAGCTGGGACAGGCCAATTAAAGATTCACCCCTCCACTTT. The V and J genes are TRBV7-2 and TRBJ1-6; the match to TRBD1 covers 8 bases. Germline values: CDR1 SGHTA, CDR2 FQGNSA. V lost 4 bases to trimming and J lost 8 bases; unmatched junction nucleotides: 10. The CDR3 sequence is 16 residues long.

This clonotype was seen only a few times. The chain employs TRBV19 and TRBJ2-1; D remains ambiguous. CDR1 LNHDA and CDR2 SQIVND come from the germline V gene (reference sequence). Trimming stripped 4 bases from V and 10 bases from J, with 11 bases between. This CDR3 has 12 residues. The CDR3 here is CASSNNLDEQFF. The CDR3 nucleotides read TGTGCCAGTAGTAATAACCTTGACGAGCAGTTCTTC.

This clonotype came up many times. This chain uses TRBV19 with TRBJ2-1; tentatively, D is TRBD1 or TRBD2 (5 bases each). The CDR3 is made up of 15 amino acids. Germline V gene data show CDR1 as LNHDA and CDR2 as SQIVND (reference sequence). The V gene lost 5 bases and the J gene lost 6 bases, with 17 bases spanning the gap. The CDR3 nucleotides are TGTGCCAGTAGTCAGGTTGAGGGGCGACGCAATGAGCAGTTCTTC. Translating gives CASSQVEGRRNEQFF. The variable domain in full, with the rest retrieved from reference TRBV19 and TRBJ2-1, is DGGITQSPKYLFRKEGQNVTLSCEQNLNHDAMYWYRQDPGQGLRLIYYSQIVNDFQKGDIAEGYSVSREKKESFPLTVTSAQKNPTAFYLCASSQVEGRRNEQFFGPGTRLTVL.

This clonotype was detected ten times or more. The chain carries TRBV12-5 and TRBJ1-1; possibly TRBD1 for D (6 bases). CDR1 is LGHNT, CDR2 FRNRAP, per germline. The CDR3 consists of 14 residues. V lost 5 bases, J lost 4 bases, and 14 bases lay in between. The chain's CDR3 is CASGIQGLGTEAFF. The CDR3 DNA follows: TGTGCTAGTGGTATACAGGGTCTTGGCACTGAAGCTTTCTTT.

In this sample, this clonotype turned up many times. The genes are TRBV19 and TRBJ1-5; D call uncertain. CDR1 and CDR2 (germline): LNHDA, SQIVND (reference sequence). V lost 6 bases and J lost 1, with 4 bases in between. The CDR3 sequence is 12 residues long. The CDR3 DNA sequence: TGTGCCAGTAGGATAAGCAATCAGCCCCAGCATTTT. Its translation is CASRISNQPQHF.

This clonotype was found many times. The CDR3 sequence: CASSPADRASEAFF. The CDR3 region has the DNA TGTGCCAGCAGTCCGGCCGACAGGGCTTCTGAAGCTTTCTTT. The chain uses TRBV12-3 or TRBV12-4 and TRBJ1-1; TRBD1 matches 7 bases. With 5 bases clipped from V and 6 bases from J, the junction kept 9 bases outside the gene matches. The length of the CDR3 is 14 residues.

This clonotype was counted many times. The rearrangement joins TRBV9 to TRBJ1-6, with 8 bases matching TRBD1. There are 15 residues in the CDR3. J lost 5 bases, V lost 4 bases, and 5 bases had no gene match. CDR1 SGDLS and CDR2 YYNGEE come from the germline V gene. CDR3 residues: CASSSGQGHNSPLHF. Here the CDR3 DNA reads TGTGCCAGCAGCTCCGGACAGGGACATAATTCACCCCTCCACTTT. The full variable domain, completed using reference TRBV9 and TRBJ1-6, is DSGVTQTPKHLITATGQRVTLRCSPRSGDLSVYWYQQSLDQGLQFLIQYYNGEERAKGNILERFSAQQFPDLHSELNLSSLELGDSALYFCASSSGQGHNSPLHFGNGTRLTVT.

This clonotype was seen a handful of times. The chain has TRBV5-4 and TRBJ2-5, with 7 nucleotides matching TRBD1. With 2 bases clipped from V and 2 bases from J, the junction kept 6 bases outside the gene matches. CDR3 length equals 15 residues. The V gene's germline CDR1 is SGHNT and CDR2 YYREEE (reference sequence). The CDR3 DNA follows: TGTGCCAGCAGCTTACCGGGACAGCAGCAAGAGACCCAGTACTTC. Protein sequence: CASSLPGQQQETQYF. Full variable domain (rest looked up from reference TRBV5-4 and TRBJ2-5): ETGVTQSPTHLIKTRGQQVTLRCSSQSGHNTVSWYQQALGQGPQFIFQYYREEENGRGNFPPRFSGLQFPNYSSELNVNALELDDSALYLCASSLPGQQQETQYFGPGTRLLVL.

There are a few counts of this clonotype. The V call is TRBV30, the J call TRBJ1-2; 9 bases are shared with TRBD1. Trimming removed 0 bases from V and 8 bases from J; junction bases left unmatched: 4. Per the germline V gene, CDR1 is GTSNPN and CDR2 is SVGIG (reference sequence). This CDR3 has 13 amino acids. The CDR3 DNA follows: TGTGCCTGGAGTGTGTCGGACAGGGGCGGCTACACCTTC. It is translated as CAWSVSDRGGYTF.

The genes are TRBV20-1 and TRBJ1-5; D unclear. This CDR3 spans 14 amino acids. Trimming took off 0 bases at V and 2 bases at J, with 8 bases between the two ends. CDR1 and CDR2 from the germline V gene are DFQATT and SNEGSKA (reference sequence). CDR3 in DNA: TGCAGTGCTAGAGATCGGGCGGGCAATCAGCCCCAGCATTTT. Amino acid sequence: CSARDRAGNQPQHF.

The DNA for the CDR3 is TGTGCCAGCAGTCCCCCGTCAAGGGCGCCCTACGAGCAGTACTTC. It yields the protein CASSPPSRAPYEQYF. The rearrangement uses TRBV27 and TRBJ2-7, with D uncertain. V was pared by 5 bases and J by 2 bases, with 16 bases between. CDR1 is MNHEY and CDR2 is SMNVEV in the germline V gene (reference sequence). The CDR3 sequence is 15 residues long.

This chain connects TRBV6-2 or TRBV6-3 to TRBJ1-5, with 9 bases lining up with TRBD1. The CDR3 extends over 16 amino acids. Germline assignment: CDR1 MNHEY and CDR2 SVGEGT. V was clipped by 0 bases and J by 6 bases; unmatched bases: 6. The CDR3 DNA follows: TGTGCCAGCAGTTACTCGACGGGACAGGGCGTTCAGCCCCAGCATTTT. Translated: CASSYSTGQGVQPQHF.

The chain has TRBV19 and TRBJ1-2; TRBD1 aligns across 9 bases. The CDR3 sequence is 14 residues long. The V and J ends lost 7 bases and 2 bases, in that order; junction bases with no gene match: 5. CDR1 is LNHDA, CDR2 SQIVND, per germline (reference sequence). CDR3 in amino acids: CASTTDRGNYGYTF. In DNA form, the CDR3 reads TGTGCCAGTACTACGGACAGGGGCAACTATGGCTACACCTTC.

This clonotype was detected only a few times. This chain connects TRBV28 to TRBJ1-5; no clear D. V lost 9 bases to trimming and J lost 1 base, with 7 bases between them. Germline V lookup: CDR1 MDHEN, CDR2 SYDVKM. The CDR3 loop spans 12 amino acids. The CDR3 region is CASTQSNQPQHF. The CDR3 DNA sequence: TGTGCCAGTACCCAGAGCAATCAGCCCCAGCATTTT.

In its sample, this clonotype was seen a few times. This sequence joins TRBV7-9 and TRBJ1-1; unclear D gene. Germline V gene lookup returns CDR1 SEHNR and CDR2 FQNEAQ (reference sequence). The ends were cut back, 3 bases at V and 6 bases at J, with 5 bases in the middle. This CDR3 region has 11 residues. CDR3 in DNA: TGTGCCAGCAGCTTTTACCCTGAAGCTTTCTTT. This codes for CASSFYPEAFF.

V is TRBV19 and J is TRBJ2-1; possible D gene TRBD1, 6 bases. The CDR3 totals 14 residues. Germline V gene lookup returns CDR1 LNHDA and CDR2 SQIVND (reference sequence). V dropped 7 bases and J dropped 2 bases, with 12 bases sitting between them. The CDR3 is CASTIGTPYNEQFF. As DNA, the CDR3 is TGTGCCAGTACCATCGGGACACCCTACAATGAGCAGTTCTTC. Using reference TRBV19 and TRBJ2-1 for the parts outside the CDR3, the full variable domain is DGGITQSPKYLFRKEGQNVTLSCEQNLNHDAMYWYRQDPGQGLRLIYYSQIVNDFQKGDIAEGYSVSREKKESFPLTVTSAQKNPTAFYLCASTIGTPYNEQFFGPGTRLTVL.

The sample holds a few counts of this clonotype. The J gene is TRBJ2-5, the V gene TRBV5-1; possible D gene TRBD1, 5 bases. The CDR3 contains 14 residues. Looked up from germline, CDR1 is SGHRS and CDR2 is YFSETQ. Trimming left V 2 bases short and J 1 base short, with 9 bases between. The CDR3 region is CASSFGASQETQYF. CDR3 in DNA: TGCGCCAGCAGCTTTGGGGCTAGCCAAGAGACCCAGTACTTC.

The chain is built from TRBV5-5 and TRBJ1-3; D possibly corresponds to TRBD1 (5 bases). The CDR3 contains 16 residues. With 0 bases removed from V and 2 bases from J, the gap between germline ends came to 12 bases. CDR1 SGHKS and CDR2 YYEKEE come from the germline V gene (reference sequence). The CDR3 here is CASSLVPGTTGNTIYF. DNA of the CDR3: TGTGCCAGCAGCTTGGTGCCAGGGACTACTGGAAACACCATATATTTT. Variable domain in full (rest from reference TRBV5-5 and TRBJ1-3): DAGVTQSPTHLIKTRGQQVTLRCSPISGHKSVSWYQQVLGQGPQFIFQYYEKEERGRGNFPDRFSARQFPNYSSELNVNALLLGDSALYLCASSLVPGTTGNTIYFGEGSWLTVV.